This is a list of T cell receptor beta chains from one sample in a study of T cell responses to AZD1222 COVID-19 vaccine. Sequencing was performed with immunoSEQ multiplex PCR; in TCRdb, only in-frame clones are kept and a portion is missing. This sample has tens of thousands of clones, with nearly 85% found just once. The specimen was peripheral blood, collected on day 0 of AZD1222 vaccination. The receptors stem from an adult in good health. The CDR3 runs from the conserved cysteine through the conserved F or W. D genes are given only for firm matches. The size field is filled for only some rows; it gives once, few, many or a size class.

size,D,J,V,CDR3,DNA
-,-,TRBJ1-5,TRBV18,CASSLTGRSNQPQHF,TGTGCCAGCTCATTAACAGGGAGGAGCAATCAGCCCCAGCATTTT
-,TRBD1,TRBJ1-6,TRBV5-6,CASSVRGPNSPLHF,TGTGCCAGCAGCGTCAGGGGGCCGAATTCACCCCTCCACTTT
-,-,TRBJ2-1,TRBV7-2,CASSPPNLPRGEQFF,TGTGCCAGCAGCCCCCCCAACCTGCCGCGCGGTGAGCAGTTCTTC
-,TRBD1,TRBJ2-7,TRBV27,CASTSGGEQYF,TGTGCCAGCACATCAGGGGGCGAGCAGTACTTC
-,-,TRBJ1-2,TRBV19,CASRLEGRGGYTF,TGTGCCAGTAGGCTCGAGGGGCGCGGGGGCTACACCTTC
-,TRBD2,TRBJ2-1,TRBV27,CASSSRTSGSYNEQFF,TGTGCCAGCAGTTCCCGGACTAGCGGTTCCTACAATGAGCAGTTCTTC
-,-,TRBJ1-3,TRBV18,CASSPYPTGGLEGINTIYF,TGTGCCAGCTCACCGTATCCTACTGGGGGCCTTGAGGGCATAAACACCATATATTTT
-,-,TRBJ2-1,TRBV7-8,CASSLPRRDEQFF,TGTGCCAGCAGCCTCCCTCGGAGGGATGAGCAGTTCTTC
-,TRBD1,TRBJ1-2,TRBV4-3,CASSQDRQGAGSGYTF,TGCGCCAGCAGCCAAGATCGGCAGGGGGCGGGAAGTGGCTACACCTTC
-,-,TRBJ2-7,TRBV3-1/TRBV3-2,CASSHRGAGPYEQYF,TGTGCCAGCAGCCACCGAGGGGCGGGCCCCTACGAGCAGTACTTC
-,TRBD1,TRBJ1-1,TRBV12-3/TRBV12-4,CASIRQGNTEAFF,TGTGCCAGCATCCGACAGGGGAACACTGAAGCTTTCTTT
few,-,TRBJ2-1,TRBV7-2,CASSLERAREQFF,TGTGCCAGCAGCTTAGAAAGGGCACGTGAGCAGTTCTTC
-,TRBD1,TRBJ1-4,TRBV7-6,CASSPTTGGNEKLFF,TGTGCCAGCAGCCCGACGACAGGGGGCAATGAAAAACTGTTTTTT
-,-,TRBJ1-1,TRBV18,CASSPTSTNTEAFF,TGTGCCAGCTCACCAACAAGTACGAACACTGAAGCTTTCTTT
-,-,TRBJ1-4,TRBV2,CASSIGRELFF,TGTGCCAGCAGTATAGGCAGGGAACTGTTTTTT
-,TRBD2,TRBJ2-7,TRBV5-1,CASRTLAGAVYEQYF,TGCGCCAGCAGGACCTTAGCGGGGGCTGTGTACGAGCAGTACTTC
-,-,TRBJ1-2,TRBV3-1/TRBV3-2,CASSQDGSAGPYIGGYTF,TGTGCCAGCAGCCAAGATGGTTCCGCGGGTCCTTATATCGGGGGCTACACCTTC
-,TRBD1,TRBJ1-6,TRBV19,CASGQGHNSPLHF,TGTGCCAGCGGACAGGGACATAATTCACCCCTCCACTTT
once,-,TRBJ2-2,TRBV10-3,CAISESSRPGTGELFF,TGTGCCATCAGTGAGTCATCGAGGCCGGGAACCGGGGAGCTGTTTTTT
-,-,TRBJ1-1,TRBV6-2/TRBV6-3,CASSYIQGGVPEAFF,TGTGCCAGCAGTTACATTCAGGGCGGGGTCCCTGAAGCTTTCTTT
-,TRBD2,TRBJ2-7,TRBV19,CASSTPGLENEQYF,TGTGCCAGTAGTACACCGGGACTAGAAAACGAGCAGTACTTC
-,-,TRBJ1-5,TRBV20-1,CSASAGYNQPQHF,TGCAGTGCTAGTGCAGGGTACAATCAGCCCCAGCATTTT
-,-,TRBJ1-1,TRBV25-1,CASTWNTEAFF,TGTGCCAGCACTTGGAACACTGAAGCTTTCTTT
-,-,TRBJ2-7,TRBV6-5,CASSYEQAPAYEQYF,TGTGCCAGCAGTTACGAACAGGCCCCAGCCTACGAGCAGTACTTC
few,-,TRBJ1-2,TRBV4-3,CASSQDHSVHGYTF,TGCGCCAGCAGCCAAGATCACTCAGTCCACGGCTACACCTTC
-,TRBD1,TRBJ2-7,TRBV19,CASSPDRGYTYEQYF,TGTGCCAGTAGTCCCGACAGGGGGTATACCTACGAGCAGTACTTC
once,-,TRBJ2-2,TRBV30,CAWSVKAGGVWAGELFF,TGTGCCTGGAGTGTTAAGGCGGGCGGGGTATGGGCCGGGGAGCTGTTTTTT
-,TRBD2,TRBJ2-7,TRBV6-5,CASRRGVKDEQYF,TGTGCCAGCAGGCGGGGGGTGAAGGACGAGCAGTACTTC
-,TRBD1,TRBJ1-6,TRBV7-2,CASSSRAGTGVPSPLHF,TGTGCCAGCAGCTCCAGGGCCGGGACAGGGGTCCCTTCACCCCTCCACTTT
-,TRBD2,TRBJ2-1,TRBV7-9,CASSLVAGDSEQFF,TGTGCCAGCAGCTTAGTCGCGGGAGACAGTGAGCAGTTCTTC
-,TRBD1,TRBJ2-3,TRBV7-2,CASSLVGVTGGTDTQYF,TGTGCCAGCAGCTTAGTTGGTGTGACAGGGGGCACAGATACGCAGTATTTT
-,TRBD2,TRBJ2-3,TRBV2,CATFQGAGGWTDTQYF,TGTGCCACCTTTCAGGGAGCGGGAGGTTGGACAGATACGCAGTATTTT
-,TRBD1,TRBJ1-1,TRBV25-1,CASSSLGGSEAFF,TGTGCCAGCAGTTCTCTAGGGGGCTCCGAAGCTTTCTTT
-,TRBD1,TRBJ2-7,TRBV13,CASSSSGTGLYEQYF,TGTGCCAGCAGCTCGAGTGGGACAGGGCTCTACGAGCAGTACTTC
-,-,TRBJ1-1,TRBV6-5,CASSYWGNTEAFF,TGTGCCAGCAGTTATTGGGGGAACACTGAAGCTTTCTTT
-,TRBD2,TRBJ2-2,TRBV13,CASSLGLAGGSGELFF,TGTGCCAGCAGCTTAGGACTAGCGGGAGGTTCCGGGGAGCTGTTTTTT
few,TRBD1,TRBJ1-1,TRBV6-5,CASSSPDRGKTEAFF,TGTGCCAGCAGTTCACCCGACAGGGGGAAGACTGAAGCTTTCTTT